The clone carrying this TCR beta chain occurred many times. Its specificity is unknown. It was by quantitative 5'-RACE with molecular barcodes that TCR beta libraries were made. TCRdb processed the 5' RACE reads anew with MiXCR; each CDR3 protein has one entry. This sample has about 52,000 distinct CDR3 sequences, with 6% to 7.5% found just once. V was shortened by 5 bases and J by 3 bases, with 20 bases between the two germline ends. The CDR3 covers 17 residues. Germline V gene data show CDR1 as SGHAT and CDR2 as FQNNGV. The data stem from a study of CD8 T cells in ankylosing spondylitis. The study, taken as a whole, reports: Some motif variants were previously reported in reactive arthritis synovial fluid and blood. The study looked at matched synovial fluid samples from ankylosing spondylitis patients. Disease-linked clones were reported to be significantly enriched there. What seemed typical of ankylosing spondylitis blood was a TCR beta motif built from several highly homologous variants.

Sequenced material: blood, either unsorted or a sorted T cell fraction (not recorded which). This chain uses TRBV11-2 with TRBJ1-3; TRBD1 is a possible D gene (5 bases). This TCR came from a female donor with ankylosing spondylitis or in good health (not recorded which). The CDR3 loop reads CASSPRNRPRGGNTIYF. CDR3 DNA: TGTGCCAGCAGCCCACGAAACAGGCCTCGAGGTGGAAACACCATATATTTT.